This T cell receptor beta chain was recorded in a study of blood T cell repertoires in COVID-19. Assay used: immunoSEQ multiplex PCR; TCRdb lists only in-frame clones, some missing. The sample holds under 200,000 clones, under 90% seen once. Remarks on this clone: At the DNA level, this CDR3 is encoded by other sequences in the same sample as well.

The receptor's source is a man aged 55 to 70 who had recovered from COVID-19. What was sequenced was PBMCs or T cells enriched from blood (not recorded which).

The CDR3 protein is CASSVGQGNNSPLHF. The CDR3 DNA is TGTGCCAGCAGCGTAGGCCAGGGGAATAATTCACCCCTCCACTTT. The chain has TRBV9 and TRBJ1-6; TRBD1 is a possible D gene (6 bases). This CDR3 has 15 residues. V lost 0 bases, J lost 5 bases, and 9 bases lay in between. Germline V gives CDR1 SGDLS, CDR2 YYNGEE.